A single sample is the source of the 17 T cell receptor beta chains below, sequenced in a study of blood T cell repertoires in COVID-19 (TCRdb year 2020). The library was obtained by the immunoSEQ multiplex PCR assay. TCRdb mirrors the immuneACCESS table, restricted to in-frame sequences. Some clones are absent from its copies; in checked studies, under half trace to an unresolved V gene, and the reason for the others is unknown. Present in this sample are about 130,000 clones, about 88% of which were seen just once. Jointly, the top ten make up approximately 2.3% of the sample. Sequencing input: PBMCs or T cells enriched from blood (not recorded which). These receptors all stem from a woman between 50 and 59 years old who had recovered from COVID-19.

The CDR3 sequence is CASSIGGGAYTDTQYF. In DNA, the CDR3 is TGTGCCAGTAGTATAGGAGGGGGGGCCTATACAGATACGCAGTATTTT. The rearrangement joins TRBV19 to TRBJ2-3, with D perhaps TRBD2 (7 bases). The CDR3 has 16 residues. V was pared by 1 base and J by 3 bases, with 14 bases between. Per germline, CDR1 LNHDA and CDR2 SQIVND (reference sequence).

The V gene is TRBV5-8, the J gene TRBJ2-5; tentative D call: TRBD1 (5 bases). Germline CDR1 reads SGHTS; CDR2 reads YDEGEE. V gave up 1 base and J gave up 7 bases, with 17 bases separating them. The CDR3 covers 15 residues. The CDR3 DNA follows: TGTGCCAGCAGCTTGCGTCTCCACACAGGCGGGACCCAGTACTTC. Protein product: CASSLRLHTGGTQYF.

The chain has TRBV9 and TRBJ2-1; 14 nucleotides line up with TRBD2. The CDR3 totals 15 residues. Germline loops: CDR1 SGDLS, CDR2 YYNGEE. V dropped 3 bases and J dropped 7; count of bases not matched to a gene: 3. The chain's CDR3 is CASSATSGGGNEQFF. CDR3 DNA sequence: TGTGCCAGCAGCGCGACTAGCGGGGGGGGTAATGAGCAGTTCTTC.

J is TRBJ1-5 and V is TRBV3-1 (or the pseudogene TRBV3-2); D is perhaps TRBD1 (6 bases). The V end lost 0 bases, the J end lost 7 bases, and 7 bases lay between the germline ends. The CDR3 consists of 13 residues. Looked up from germline, CDR1 is LGHDT and CDR2 is YNNKEL (reference sequence). The CDR3 DNA is TGTGCCAGCAGCCAAGAAGGGGGACAGCCCCAGCATTTT. It codes for CASSQEGGQPQHF.

The chain links TRBV5-6 to TRBJ1-5; 8 bases fit TRBD1. The CDR3 consists of 15 residues. The ends lost 4 bases at V and 0 bases at J; junction bases unmatched: 3. Germline-derived CDR1 and CDR2 are SGHDT and YYEEEE. For the CDR3, the DNA is TGTGCCAGCAGCCCGGGACAGGTTAGCAATCAGCCCCAGCATTTT. Protein: CASSPGQVSNQPQHF.

The V call is TRBV7-2, the J call TRBJ2-5, with 8 bases aligning to TRBD1. This CDR3 comprises 16 residues. Germline CDR1 reads SGHTA; CDR2 reads FQGNSA. After removal of 5 bases from V and 4 bases from J, the junction contained 12 bases not matched to a gene. The DNA for the CDR3 is TGTGCCAGCAGCCCGTGGACAGGGCGACTGACAGAGACCCAGTACTTC. Its translation: CASSPWTGRLTETQYF.

The chain combines TRBV12-5 with TRBJ1-1; the D is unclear. The CDR3 is 15 residues long. CDR1 and CDR2 from the germline V gene are LGHNT and FRNRAP. V was pared by 0 bases and J by 0 bases, with 8 bases between. As DNA, the CDR3 is TGTGCTAGTGGTTTGGTACCAGACTTGAACACTGAAGCTTTCTTT. Translating it yields CASGLVPDLNTEAFF.

The table lists this clone with a few counts. J is TRBJ1-2 and V is TRBV12-3 or TRBV12-4; 7 bases are shared with TRBD1. This CDR3 is 13 amino acids long. J was trimmed by 8 bases and V by 1 base; bases with no gene match: 4. The CDR3 reads CASSLGQGEGYTF. The CDR3 DNA is TGTGCCAGCAGTTTAGGTCAGGGGGAGGGCTACACCTTC.

The rearrangement joins TRBV3-1 (or the pseudogene TRBV3-2) to TRBJ2-3; TRBD1 matches 9 bases. Germline V gene data show CDR1 as LGHDT and CDR2 as YNNKEL (reference sequence). V was pared by 0 bases and J by 1 base, with 5 bases of the junction left unmatched. This CDR3 contains 17 residues. CDR3 sequence reads: CASSQDLNRGRTDTQYF. CDR3 nucleotides: TGTGCCAGCAGCCAAGATCTGAACAGGGGGCGCACAGATACGCAGTATTTT.

This chain's CDR3 is CSVDFGGGSNEQFF. CDR3 DNA: TGCAGCGTTGATTTCGGTGGGGGCAGTAATGAGCAGTTCTTC. This chain uses TRBV29-1 with TRBJ2-1; tentative D call: TRBD1 (6 bases). The CDR3 sequence is 14 residues long. Germline lookup yields CDR1 SQVTM and CDR2 ANQGSEA. Trimming took off 3 bases at V and 7 bases at J, with 16 bases between the two ends.

The chain recombines TRBV9 with TRBJ2-7; unclear D gene. There are 15 residues in the CDR3. The germline gives CDR1 SGDLS, CDR2 YYNGEE. V lost 0 bases to trimming and J lost 4 bases, with 14 bases between them. DNA for the CDR3: TGTGCCAGCAGCGTAGGTCTAAGTTATCCGTACGAGCAGTACTTC. It encodes CASSVGLSYPYEQYF.

This rearrangement joins TRBV7-2 to TRBJ2-5; the D is unclear. The CDR3 spans 14 residues. The germline V gene encodes CDR1 SGHTA and CDR2 FQGNSA. The V gene lost 3 bases and the J gene lost 1 base, with 9 bases spanning the gap. The CDR3 here is CASSFLTAQETQYF. Here the CDR3 DNA reads TGTGCCAGCAGCTTCTTAACAGCCCAAGAGACCCAGTACTTC.

The J gene is TRBJ2-7, the V gene TRBV6-2 or TRBV6-3; D perhaps matches TRBD1 (8 bases). CDR3 length equals 15 residues. Germline-derived CDR1 and CDR2 are MNHEY and SVGEGT. V lost 5 bases, J lost 7 bases, and 21 bases lay in between. Here the CDR3 reads CASSQQGGYYEEQYF. In nucleotides, the CDR3 is TGTGCCAGCAGTCAACAGGGGGGGTACTACGAAGAGCAGTACTTC.

CDR3 in DNA: TGTGCCAGCAGCCACACGGGTCAAATCCAAGAGACCCAGTACTTC. Translating gives CASSHTGQIQETQYF. V and J are TRBV3-1 (or the pseudogene TRBV3-2) and TRBJ2-5, with D unclear. The CDR3 contains 15 residues. Germline loops: CDR1 LGHDT, CDR2 YNNKEL (reference sequence). V was cut by 3 bases and J by 1 base, with 12 bases left in between.

The gene calls are TRBV19 and TRBJ1-3, with no clear D. The CDR3 covers 12 residues. Germline V gene data show CDR1 as LNHDA and CDR2 as SQIVND (reference sequence). V was shortened by 5 bases and J by 3 bases, with 5 bases between the two germline ends. CDR3 in amino acids: CASSPGGNTIYF. CDR3 nucleotide sequence: TGTGCCAGTAGTCCAGGTGGAAACACCATATATTTT.

V gene TRBV3-1 (or the pseudogene TRBV3-2) combines with J gene TRBJ1-3, with D maybe TRBD1 (5 bases). V dropped 0 bases and J dropped 0 bases, with 15 bases sitting between them. Germline V gene data show CDR1 as LGHDT and CDR2 as YNNKEL (reference sequence). The CDR3 has 18 amino acids. CDR3 sequence reads: CASSQDWGRYSSGNTIYF. CDR3 coding DNA: TGTGCCAGCAGCCAAGATTGGGGGAGGTACAGCTCTGGAAACACCATATATTTT.

V usage is TRBV19 and J usage is TRBJ1-5; D may be TRBD1 (6 bases). Germline CDR1 LNHDA, CDR2 SQIVND (reference sequence). Trimming left V 5 bases short and J 1 base short, with 12 bases between. CDR3 length equals 15 residues. This chain's CDR3 is CASSSRTVSNQPQHF. The CDR3 DNA is TGTGCCAGTAGTTCTCGGACAGTAAGCAATCAGCCCCAGCATTTT.